One and the same sample provided the 6 T cell receptor beta chains below, sequenced in a study of OX40 agonist ivuxolimab in advanced cancers. Libraries were prepared through the immunoSEQ multiplex PCR assay. Not all clones reach the TCRdb copy of this immuneACCESS table, which keeps in-frame sequences only. Checked studies attribute under half of the gap to unresolved V genes and leave the rest unexplained. This sample holds more than 45,000 clones; about 93% were observed only once. Less than 7.5% of the sample belongs to the ten largest clones. The input for sequencing was CD4+ or CD8+ T cells sorted from blood, taken in a trial of the OX40 agonist ivuxolimab. The receptors originated from an adult with an advanced solid tumor such as melanoma, head and neck, liver or kidney cancer.

CDR3 amino acids: CASSLGGGAGETQYF. The CDR3 DNA reads TGTGCCAGCAGCTTAGGCGGGGGGGCCGGAGAGACCCAGTACTTC. V usage is TRBV13 and J usage is TRBJ2-5, with 8 bases aligning to TRBD2. The trim removed 0 bases at V and 4 bases at J, leaving 4 bases unmatched. CDR3 length: 15 residues. Germline CDR1 is PRHDT and CDR2 is FYEKMQ (reference sequence).

In nucleotides, the CDR3 is TGTGCCAGCAGCCCCTGGACAGCAGACTACGAGCAGTACGTC. Its protein product is CASSPWTADYEQYV. This sequence joins TRBV5-5 and TRBJ2-7; possible D gene TRBD1, 6 bases. Germline V gives CDR1 SGHKS, CDR2 YYEKEE (reference sequence). This CDR3 is 14 amino acids long. V shed 4 bases and J shed 3 bases, with 14 bases lying between them.

This clone was detected only once. The rearrangement links TRBV19 to TRBJ1-1; D is ambiguous. V lost 7 bases and J 0 bases, leaving 9 bases between the germline ends. The CDR3 runs to 13 residues. Germline V gene sequence: CDR1 LNHDA, CDR2 SQIVND (reference sequence). The CDR3 coding sequence is TGTGCCAGTACTCGGACGGTGAACACTGAAGCTTTCTTT. Protein: CASTRTVNTEAFF. Drawing the rest from reference TRBV19 and TRBJ1-1, the complete variable domain is DGGITQSPKYLFRKEGQNVTLSCEQNLNHDAMYWYRQDPGQGLRLIYYSQIVNDFQKGDIAEGYSVSREKKESFPLTVTSAQKNPTAFYLCASTRTVNTEAFFGQGTRLTVV.

The chain couples TRBV13 to TRBJ2-7; no clear D. Trimming took off 1 base at V and 3 bases at J, with 4 bases between the two ends. The length of the CDR3 is 12 residues. The germline V gene encodes CDR1 PRHDT and CDR2 FYEKMQ (reference sequence). The CDR3 is CASSLEGYEQYV. The CDR3 DNA reads TGTGCCAGCAGCTTAGAGGGCTACGAGCAGTACGTC.

This chain links TRBV29-1 with TRBJ1-2, with 7 bases matching TRBD1. In germline, CDR1 is SQVTM, CDR2 ANQGSEA. The trim removed 4 bases at V and 11 bases at J, leaving 13 bases unmatched. There are 13 residues in the CDR3. CDR3 DNA sequence: TGCAGCGTTGCCCTCGAATGGACAGGCCATTACACCTTC. Protein: CSVALEWTGHYTF.

In nucleotides, the CDR3 is TGTGCCAGCAGTGACGGGACGGACTATGGCTACACCTTC. Translated: CASSDGTDYGYTF. The genes are TRBV6-5 and TRBJ1-2, with a weak D call TRBD1 (5 bases). Germline V gene data show CDR1 as MNHEY and CDR2 as SVGAGI. The V end was cut by 5 bases, the J end by 3 bases, with 10 bases between. This CDR3 has 13 residues.